This T cell receptor (beta chain) is drawn from a study of cytomegalovirus exposure and HLA in healthy donors. Nominal health characterized the donors when sampled, though unrecorded immune exposures were likely. The length of the CDR3 is 17 residues. Germline CDR1 and CDR2: GTSNPN and SVGIG (reference sequence). The ends lost 2 bases at V and 5 bases at J; junction bases unmatched: 15. Whole-study findings and limits: Reported performance of the classifier showed diagnosis of cytomegalovirus status with high specificity and sensitivity.

Concerning this clone: Its antigen is undetermined.

The PCR contained 60 Vbeta and 13 Jbeta primers. TCRdb keeps only in-frame clones here, not all; method: immunoSEQ multiplex PCR. The data contain some 120,000 clones, approximately 81% of them singletons. The material sequenced was PBMCs. The sequence was obtained from a young woman in good health and CMV-seropositive. The chain joins TRBV30 to TRBJ2-5; 9 bases are shared with TRBD2. The CDR3 is CAWSPFSAGGPAETQYF. The CDR3 nucleotides read TGTGCCTGGAGTCCATTCTCCGCGGGAGGGCCCGCGGAGACCCAGTACTTC. Filled out from reference TRBV30 and TRBJ2-5, the complete variable domain reads SQTIHQWPATLVQPVGSPLSLECTVEGTSNPNLYWYRQAAGRGLQLLFYSVGIGQISSEVPQNLSASRPQDRQFILSSKKLLLSDSGFYLCAWSPFSAGGPAETQYFGPGTRLLVL.